This is a list of T cell receptor beta chains from one sample in a study of shared T cell receptors in the human thymus. Profiling relied on immunoSEQ multiplex PCR, and the TCRdb table lists in-frame clones only, not all of them. Among hundreds of thousands of clones, over 75% were seen once, and the ten largest hold about 0.0094%. Separately, the same data were catalogued under a study of human thymus T cells.

The specimen was thymocytes. These receptor sequences come from a boy younger than two with a congenital heart defect. Each CDR3 is given with its conserved first and last residue. D genes are given only for firm matches.

d_call,cdr3_length,v_call,cdr3_aa
NA,12,TRBV28,CASSLGAGAEYF
NA,18,TRBV4-1,CASSQDIRPRASNQPQHF
NA,18,TRBV5-6,CASSVEPQPPAMGNTIYF
TRBD1,19,TRBV15,CATSRAAGGLSLAKNIQYF
NA,16,TRBV12-5,CASGLSSLTSTDTQYF
TRBD1,17,TRBV18,CASSPVIRQGGDYGYTF
NA,15,TRBV11-3,CASSSQGGQSAEQYF
TRBD1,15,TRBV28,CASSRSHDRVHGYTF
NA,20,TRBV9,CASSVLGGPYSKPSYNEQFF
TRBD2,16,TRBV2,CASTLPEGGRAYEQYF
TRBD2,13,TRBV27,CASSPGRGYEQYF
TRBD1,15,TRBV28,CASSPRPGGGEGYTF
TRBD2,17,TRBV30,CAWSPPGTSGGDNEQFF
NA,17,TRBV11-2,CASRRRTTGRSGNTIYF
NA,13,TRBV28,CASISREGNTIYF
NA,15,TRBV7-8,CASSPGVVGTGELFF
NA,13,TRBV15,CATENLSTDTQYF
NA,12,TRBV2,CASNGFNQPQHF
NA,16,TRBV10-3,CAISESAESNTGELFF
TRBD1,14,TRBV6-6,CASRTGVIDYTQYF
NA,17,TRBV9,CASSVVTGSVLHNEQFF
NA,13,TRBV4-2,CASSQTRNYGYTF
NA,14,TRBV7-9,CASSLEGQNYGYTF
NA,17,TRBV28,CASRLIVPGLDAYEQYF
TRBD2,19,TRBV4-1,CASSPQRAKTSGTQYEQYF
TRBD1,18,TRBV4-2,CASSLETTGGGSDQPQHF
TRBD1,13,TRBV6-5,CANSTGGAGELFF
NA,15,TRBV28,CASSSRGQRTDTQYF
TRBD2,19,TRBV28,CASNLGLAGGYLSYNEQFF
NA,15,TRBV4-1,CASSRTETPGNTIYF
NA,13,TRBV30,CAWSEQAPYEQYF
TRBD1,16,TRBV10-3,CATGTGSNSLPYEQYF
TRBD2,15,TRBV7-2,CASSFSAGGPDTQYF
TRBD1,17,TRBV28,CASSHGQGRFRSYEQYF
NA,15,TRBV5-1,CASSKFRAINEKLFF
TRBD1,14,TRBV28,CASSPRPGGDEQYF
TRBD2,15,TRBV19,CASSILREDGGELFF
NA,17,TRBV11-3,CASSYSSPGRYTGELFF
TRBD1,15,TRBV5-6,CASSLQGASNQPQHF
NA,15,TRBV9,CASSVDGGLVDEQFF